The 13 T cell receptor beta chains presented below share a single source sample, sequenced in a study of CD8+ T cells in alopecia areata (dated by TCRdb to about 2018). In light of the paper, this sample's time point label describes: about 5 months on oral tofacitinib. The treatment or condition label on this specimen signifies: oral pan-JAK inhibitor, 5-10 mg twice daily. Library prep was done by the immunoSEQ multiplex PCR assay. RNA was extracted from all samples and reverse transcribed into cDNA, which served as template for TCR sequencing. Sourced from immuneACCESS, this table was stored by TCRdb with only in-frame sequences that have V and J called. A share of the clones is absent; for the studies checked, an unresolved V gene accounts for under half, and the remainder has no known explanation. This sample is represented by 170,000 or so clones; roughly 53% of them were singletons. 10% to 11% of the sample rests with the top ten.

The specimen comprised CD8+ T cells sorted from blood, sampled at week 24, from a patient treated with tofacitinib. These TCRs come from a human donor with alopecia areata.

V usage is TRBV7-6 and J usage is TRBJ2-2; D not certain. CDR3 size: 18 residues. Germline V gives CDR1 SGHVS, CDR2 FNYEAQ. V dropped 2 bases and J dropped 0 bases, with 16 bases sitting between them. CDR3 sequence: CASSLSPADNTNTGELFF. CDR3 nucleotides: TGTGCCAGCAGCTTAAGTCCCGCAGATAACACGAACACCGGGGAGCTGTTTTTT.

The chain links TRBV19 to TRBJ1-2; D might be TRBD1 (6 bases). Germline CDR1 is LNHDA and CDR2 is SQIVND (reference sequence). This CDR3 comprises 15 residues. V lost 5 bases and J 6 bases, leaving 19 bases between the germline ends. CDR3 DNA sequence: TGTGCCAGTAGTGGACGGACAGTTCGGCCTGATGGCTACACCTTC. Its protein product is CASSGRTVRPDGYTF.

The gene calls are TRBV11-3 and TRBJ2-2, with D uncertain. Germline values: CDR1 SGHNT, CDR2 YENEEA. Trimming left V 4 bases short and J 6 bases short, with 6 bases between. The CDR3 is 12 residues long. CDR3 in amino acids: CASSSIPGELFF. The CDR3 nucleotides are TGTGCCAGCAGCTCCATTCCCGGGGAGCTGTTTTTT.

The genes are TRBV30 and TRBJ1-2, with D unclear. The CDR3 length is 14 residues. Trimming left V 0 bases short and J 5 bases short, with 13 bases between. Per germline, CDR1 GTSNPN and CDR2 SVGIG (reference sequence). The CDR3 nucleotides are TGTGCCTGGAGTGTAGGCCGGCTGGGGTATGGCTACACCTTC. Its translation is CAWSVGRLGYGYTF.

The gene calls are TRBV5-6 and TRBJ2-7, with D perhaps matching TRBD2 (5 bases). Trimming took 4 bases from V and 3 from J, leaving 8 bases between them. The length of the CDR3 is 12 residues. Germline V gives CDR1 SGHDT, CDR2 YYEEEE. The CDR3 sequence is CASSRGGYEQYF. CDR3 DNA sequence: TGTGCCAGCAGCCGGGGTGGCTACGAGCAGTACTTC.

There are a few counts of this clone. The rearrangement uses TRBV5-5 and TRBJ2-7; the match to TRBD1 covers 7 bases. Germline CDR1 is SGHKS and CDR2 is YYEKEE (reference sequence). The CDR3 runs 12 residues. V trimming: 5 bases; J trimming: 6 bases; junction bases outside the gene matches: 5. CDR3 loop: CASRGDRAEQYF. CDR3 sequence (DNA): TGTGCCAGCAGAGGTGACAGGGCCGAGCAGTACTTC. Full variable domain (rest looked up from reference TRBV5-5 and TRBJ2-7): DAGVTQSPTHLIKTRGQQVTLRCSPISGHKSVSWYQQVLGQGPQFIFQYYEKEERGRGNFPDRFSARQFPNYSSELNVNALLLGDSALYLCASRGDRAEQYFGPGTRLTVT.

This clone appeared a few times. The junction departs from the called germline gene at one end, perhaps through a read error. The V gene is TRBV29-1, the J gene TRBJ1-4; 7 positions match TRBD1. There are 13 residues in the CDR3. CDR1 is SQVTM, CDR2 ANQGSEA, per germline. DNA for the CDR3: TGCAGCGTGGAAGGTCAGGGGGATGAAAAACTGTTTTTT. This sequence encodes CSVEGQGDEKLFF.

The CDR3 DNA reads as TGTGCCAGCAGCTTAGGGTTCGCAGGGGGCTTCGCTGAAGCTTTCTTT. Residues: CASSLGFAGGFAEAFF. The chain has TRBV13 and TRBJ1-1; TRBD1 agrees at 8 bases. CDR3 length equals 16 residues. The ends lost 0 bases at V and 6 bases at J; junction bases unmatched: 9. Germline CDR1 is PRHDT and CDR2 is FYEKMQ (reference sequence).

This clone was recorded a few times. V gene TRBV29-1 combines with J gene TRBJ1-2, with 7 bases matching TRBD1. The trim removed 3 bases at V and 8 bases at J, leaving 3 bases unmatched. There are 11 residues in the CDR3. Germline CDR1 SQVTM, CDR2 ANQGSEA. CDR3 sequence: CSVDTGVGYTF. In DNA, the CDR3 is TGCAGCGTTGATACAGGGGTGGGCTACACCTTC.

The chain's CDR3 is CASSFPHLRGPSYEQYF. In DNA, the CDR3 is TGTGCCAGCAGCTTCCCCCATCTGCGGGGCCCTTCCTACGAGCAGTACTTC. The chain is built from TRBV7-3 and TRBJ2-7; tentatively, D is TRBD2 (6 bases). The germline gives CDR1 SGHTA, CDR2 FQGTGA. This CDR3 is 17 amino acids long. V lost 3 bases, J lost 1 base, and 19 bases lay in between.

CDR3 residues: CATSRVPPSSSGNTIYF. In DNA, the CDR3 is TGTGCCACCAGCAGAGTCCCCCCATCCAGCTCTGGAAACACCATATATTTT. The chain recombines TRBV15 with TRBJ1-3, with D unresolved. The germline gives CDR1 LNHNV, CDR2 YYDKDF (reference sequence). The V end was cut by 1 base, the J end by 0 bases, with 13 bases between. The CDR3 is 17 residues long.

This chain joins TRBV6-5 and TRBJ2-7; D not resolved. This CDR3 comprises 14 residues. Trimming pared 7 bases from V and 0 bases from J, leaving 13 bases between. Germline V lookup: CDR1 MNHEY, CDR2 SVGAGI. The CDR3 DNA sequence: TGTGCCAGCACTCGGACGGAGAGCTCCTACGAGCAGTACTTC. Translating it yields CASTRTESSYEQYF.

The V gene is TRBV11-1, the J gene TRBJ2-3, with 7 bases fitting TRBD1. The CDR3 covers 16 residues. V trimming: 3 bases; J trimming: 4 bases; junction bases outside the gene matches: 10. CDR1 SGHAT and CDR2 FQDESV come from the germline V gene (reference sequence). CDR3 DNA: TGTGCCAGCAGCTTGCACCGGACAGGACTTCCAGATACGCAGTATTTT. Protein sequence: CASSLHRTGLPDTQYF.